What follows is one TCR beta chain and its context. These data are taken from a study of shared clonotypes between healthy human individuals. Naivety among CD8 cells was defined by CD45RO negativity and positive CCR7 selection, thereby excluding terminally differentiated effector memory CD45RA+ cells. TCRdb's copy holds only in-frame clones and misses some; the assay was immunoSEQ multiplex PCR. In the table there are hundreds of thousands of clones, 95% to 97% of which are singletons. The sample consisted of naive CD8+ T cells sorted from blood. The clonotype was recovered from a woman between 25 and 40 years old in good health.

The DNA of the CDR3 is TGTGCCAGCAGTTTAATGGGACCGAACACTGAAGCTTTCTTT. As protein: CASSLMGPNTEAFF. V is TRBV27 and J is TRBJ1-1; D might be TRBD1 (5 bases). Germline V lookup: CDR1 MNHEY, CDR2 SMNVEV (reference sequence). The CDR3 loop spans 14 amino acids. Between the trimmed V and J ends, which lost 2 bases and 1 base, there was a span of 8 bases.